These 23 T cell receptor beta chains came from one sample sequenced in a study of response to subunit inactivated influenza vaccine. In TCRdb, the RT-PCR reads were re-called with MiXCR into one record per CDR3 protein. This table has about 540,000 distinct CDR3 sequences, approximately 20% appearing once. These records were also assigned to another study, of T cells expressing NK-cell markers. From that paper: The TCR beta cDNA came from 5'RACE template switching with UMIs.

This specimen was CD4+ T cells sorted from PBMCs, taken roughly 12 days after vaccination. Every receptor here comes from a man between 50 and 59 years old who received an inactivated influenza vaccine.

The chain employs TRBV6-5 and TRBJ2-7, with no clear D. Trimming removed 2 bases from V and 2 bases from J, with 16 bases in between. CDR1 and CDR2 from the germline V gene are MNHEY and SVGAGI. The CDR3 length is 16 residues. CDR3 sequence: CASSYLSRAQAYEQYF. Here the CDR3 DNA reads TGTGCCAGCAGTTACCTCAGTCGGGCCCAAGCCTACGAGCAGTACTTC.

The chain couples TRBV5-1 to TRBJ2-3; D is uncertain. The CDR3 runs to 16 residues. Germline loops: CDR1 SGHRS, CDR2 YFSETQ. Trimming removed 0 bases from V and 0 bases from J, with 11 bases in between. This chain's CDR3 is CASSLEGRPSTDTQYF. CDR3 DNA sequence: TGCGCCAGCAGCTTGGAAGGCAGGCCCAGCACAGATACGCAGTATTTT.

A few counts support this clonotype. V and J are TRBV5-1 and TRBJ1-1; D not certain. V was clipped by 0 bases and J by 2 bases, with 11 bases between them. CDR1 is SGHRS, CDR2 YFSETQ, per germline. The CDR3 length is 15 residues. Here the CDR3 reads CASSLEVALNTEAFF. CDR3 coding DNA: TGCGCCAGCAGCTTGGAGGTCGCACTAAACACTGAAGCTTTCTTT.

The gene calls are TRBV21-1 and TRBJ1-2. TRBV21-1 is deemed a pseudogene. CDR3 size: 15 residues. CDR3 protein: CASSKARTANYGYTF. CDR3 nucleotide sequence: TGTGCCAGCAGCAAAGCTAGGACGGCTAACTATGGCTACACCTTC.

This clonotype occurred a few times. This chain joins TRBV5-4 and TRBJ2-6, with D hard to call. There are 15 residues in the CDR3. Between the trimmed V and J ends, which lost 0 bases and 0 bases, there was a span of 4 bases. Germline CDR1 and CDR2: SGHNT and YYREEE (reference sequence). The CDR3 is CASSLVLSGANVLTF. In DNA form, the CDR3 reads TGTGCCAGCAGCTTGGTCCTCTCTGGGGCCAACGTCCTGACTTTC.

This clonotype was counted between two and nine times. The chain couples TRBV10-3 to TRBJ2-7; D gene uncertain. The V gene lost 0 bases and the J gene lost 2 bases, with 11 bases spanning the gap. CDR3 length equals 15 residues. CDR1 ENHRY and CDR2 SYGVKD come from the germline V gene. The CDR3 reads CAISESVVRTYEQYF. The CDR3 bases are TGTGCCATCAGTGAGTCGGTTGTGAGAACCTACGAGCAGTACTTC.

For this clonotype: Mismatch with germline at one junction end may stem from a read error. This chain links TRBV6-2 or TRBV6-3 with TRBJ2-2; 7 bases line up with TRBD1. There are 15 residues in the CDR3. In germline, CDR1 is MNHEY, CDR2 SVGEGT. The DNA of the CDR3 is TGTGCCAGCAGAGAGGGGGCATGGAACGCCGGGGAGCTGTTTTTT. It translates to CASREGAWNAGELFF.

The chain recombines TRBV5-1 with TRBJ1-4; TRBD1 matches at 9 bases. V lost 3 bases to trimming and J lost 5 bases; unmatched junction nucleotides: 5. Germline V CDR1 and CDR2: SGHRS, YFSETQ. The length of the CDR3 is 15 residues. The CDR3 nucleotides are TGCGCCAGCAGCTCGGACGGACAGGGGAATGAAAAACTGTTTTTT. Protein: CASSSDGQGNEKLFF. Full variable domain (remainder filled in from reference TRBV5-1 and TRBJ1-4): KAGVTQTPRYLIKTRGQQVTLSCSPISGHRSVSWYQQTPGQGLQFLFEYFSETQRNKGNFPGRFSGRQFSNSRSEMNVSTLELGDSALYLCASSSDGQGNEKLFFGSGTQLSVL.

This clonotype appeared a few times. The chain recombines TRBV28 with TRBJ2-7, with D possibly TRBD1 on 6 matching bases. Germline CDR1 MDHEN, CDR2 SYDVKM. V was shortened by 8 bases and J by 6 bases, with 17 bases between the two germline ends. The CDR3 is made up of 13 amino acids. This CDR3 reads CASHTGLLSEQYF. The CDR3 DNA reads as TGTGCCAGCCACACAGGGTTATTGAGCGAGCAGTACTTC.

This clonotype has a count of ten or more. The V gene is TRBV29-1, the J gene TRBJ2-3; 9 bases agree with TRBD2. Germline-derived CDR1 and CDR2 are SQVTM and ANQGSEA. The CDR3 has 15 residues. V lost 4 bases to trimming and J lost 1 base; unmatched junction nucleotides: 6. CDR3 bases: TGCAGCGTTGTCTTTGGCGGGAGGGGCACAGATACGCAGTATTTT. This codes for CSVVFGGRGTDTQYF.

This clonotype has just a few counts. The chain recombines TRBV20-1 with TRBJ2-1, with D possibly matching TRBD1 (6 bases). The germline V gene has CDR1 DFQATT and CDR2 SNEGSKA (reference sequence). Trimming pared 5 bases from V and 0 bases from J, leaving 14 bases between. The CDR3 is made up of 15 amino acids. CDR3: CSAGQSRSSYNEQFF. The DNA of the CDR3 is TGCAGTGCTGGACAGTCCCGGAGCTCCTACAATGAGCAGTTCTTC.

This clonotype was detected only a few times. The junction and the germline gene differ at one end; a read error may be behind it. The chain employs TRBV6-5 and TRBJ1-1; D gene unclear. There are 14 residues in the CDR3. The germline gives CDR1 MNHEY, CDR2 SVGAGI. This CDR3 is CASSYSRGNAEAFF. The CDR3, as DNA: TGTGCCAGCAGTTACTCGAGAGGGAACGCTGAAGCTTTCTTT.

This clonotype was seen only a few times. The CDR3 DNA reads as TGTGCCAGCAGTGAACCCGGGACAGGGGTATTTCAGCCCCAGCATTTT. Its protein product is CASSEPGTGVFQPQHF. The V and J genes are TRBV6-1 and TRBJ1-5, with TRBD1 matching over 10 bases. Germline V gives CDR1 MNHNS, CDR2 SASEGT. V was pared by 2 bases and J by 6 bases, with 7 bases of the junction left unmatched. The CDR3 is 16 residues long.

This clonotype turned up a few times. J is TRBJ1-5 and V is TRBV7-9; possibly TRBD1 for D (5 bases). The CDR3 is 13 amino acids. Germline V gene lookup returns CDR1 SEHNR and CDR2 FQNEAQ (reference sequence). Trimming shortened V by 5 bases and J by 5 bases, and 10 bases separated the two germline ends. The CDR3 loop reads CASSRDRYQPQHF. The CDR3 coding sequence is TGTGCCAGCAGCAGAGACAGATATCAGCCCCAGCATTTT.

This chain joins TRBV5-6 and TRBJ2-5; D is perhaps TRBD1 (5 bases). The CDR3 has 14 residues. The germline V gene has CDR1 SGHDT and CDR2 YYEEEE. V dropped 4 bases and J dropped 4 bases, with 14 bases sitting between them. CDR3 coding DNA: TGTGCCAGCAGCGTTACAGGTTCTGGAGAGACCCAGTACTTC. This encodes CASSVTGSGETQYF.

This chain connects TRBV11-2 to TRBJ2-7, with no clear D. Germline loops: CDR1 SGHAT, CDR2 FQNNGV. Trimming pared 0 bases from V and 2 bases from J, leaving 14 bases between. The CDR3 is 16 amino acids. In DNA form, the CDR3 reads TGTGCCAGCAGCTTAGAGCCCCGCCTAACTACCTACGAGCAGTACTTC. Residues: CASSLEPRLTTYEQYF. The full variable domain, rest sourced from reference TRBV11-2 and TRBJ2-7, is EAGVAQSPRYKIIEKRQSVAFWCNPISGHATLYWYQQILGQGPKLLIQFQNNGVVDDSQLPKDRFSAERLKGVDSTLKIQPAKLEDSAVYLCASSLEPRLTTYEQYFGPGTRLTVT.

This clonotype was counted between two and nine times. The chain is built from TRBV7-6 and TRBJ2-3; D gene ambiguous. This CDR3 comprises 14 residues. Germline V lookup: CDR1 SGHVS, CDR2 FNYEAQ. V was cut by 1 base and J by 2 bases, with 7 bases left in between. For the CDR3, the DNA is TGTGCCAGCAGCTTAGACGGCCACACAGATACGCAGTATTTT. This translates into CASSLDGHTDTQYF.

This clonotype was found a few times. V is TRBV5-1 and J is TRBJ1-1; D is unresolved. Germline-derived CDR1 and CDR2 are SGHRS and YFSETQ. This CDR3 contains 12 residues. Trimming stripped 4 bases from V and 7 bases from J, with 11 bases between. The CDR3 spells CASSEDLLEAFF. The DNA of the CDR3 is TGCGCCAGCAGCGAGGACCTACTTGAAGCTTTCTTT. The full variable domain, completed using reference TRBV5-1 and TRBJ1-1, is KAGVTQTPRYLIKTRGQQVTLSCSPISGHRSVSWYQQTPGQGLQFLFEYFSETQRNKGNFPGRFSGRQFSNSRSEMNVSTLELGDSALYLCASSEDLLEAFFGQGTRLTVV.

The CDR3 is CASSYLTKETQYF. The CDR3 bases are TGTGCCAGCAGTTACTTGACAAAAGAGACCCAGTACTTC. The chain combines TRBV6-6 with TRBJ2-5; D gene ambiguous. The germline V gene has CDR1 MNHNY and CDR2 SVGAGI (reference sequence). This CDR3 has 13 residues. The ends were cut back, 1 base at V and 3 bases at J, with 6 bases in the middle.

This clonotype turned up a few times. The chain carries TRBV15 and TRBJ2-7; 7 nucleotides agree with TRBD1. The CDR3 has 13 amino acids. Germline CDR1 is LNHNV and CDR2 is YYDKDF (reference sequence). Unmatched junction bases numbered 7, after V lost 5 bases and J lost 6 bases. CDR3 loop: CATSVKTGSEQYF. CDR3 nucleotide sequence: TGTGCCACCAGCGTAAAGACAGGGAGCGAGCAGTACTTC.

V and J are TRBV7-6 and TRBJ2-5; D ambiguous. Germline lookup yields CDR1 SGHVS and CDR2 FNYEAQ. This CDR3 spans 14 amino acids. The V and J ends lost 3 bases and 1 base respectively, with 9 bases between them. In DNA form, the CDR3 reads TGTGCCAGCAGCTTGTGGGCAGCCCAAGAGACCCAGTACTTC. It codes for CASSLWAAQETQYF.

The chain employs TRBV3-1 and TRBJ1-1; perhaps TRBD1 as D (6 bases). CDR3 size: 14 residues. Germline V gene lookup returns CDR1 LGHDT and CDR2 YNNKEL (reference sequence). Between the trimmed V and J ends, which lost 1 base and 3 bases, there was a span of 9 bases. In DNA form, the CDR3 reads TGTGCCAGCAGCCAAGTGGGGGCCGACACTGAAGCTTTCTTT. Amino acid sequence: CASSQVGADTEAFF.

This clonotype turned up a few times. The V call is TRBV4-1, the J call TRBJ2-1; weak D call: TRBD2 (5 bases). This CDR3 is built from 15 residues. From germline, CDR1 is MGHRA and CDR2 YSYEKL. The V end was cut by 0 bases, the J end by 5 bases, with 11 bases between. The CDR3 loop reads CASSQEETGNNEQFF. The CDR3 coding sequence is TGCGCCAGCAGCCAAGAAGAGACGGGGAACAATGAGCAGTTCTTC.